Sequencing of this TCR beta chain was carried out in a study of graft-versus-host responses after intestinal transplantation. On the study more broadly: As for transplant type, recipients had multivisceral, liver-intestinal, or isolated intestinal grafts. Anti-thymocyte globulin induction was given to all recipients, followed by tacrolimus and steroids for roughly three years. Study-level findings and limits: Clonal ratios of graft-versus-host to host-versus-graft in allografts were high for patients exhibiting graft-donor T cell macrochimerism. Investigators detected GvH clones in recipient marrow, with some emerging earlier in ileum or blood.

For this clone: Its antigen is not known.

Germline assignment: CDR1 SGDLS and CDR2 YYNGEE. This CDR3 is 15 amino acids long. Germline trimming cut 2 bases from V and 6 bases from J; bases unmatched to any gene: 6. Some clones are missing from TCRdb's copy, which holds only in-frame ones; the method was immunoSEQ multiplex PCR. This table holds about 97,000 clones, 75% to 95% found once. The chain is built from TRBV9 and TRBJ2-3; 10 nucleotides match TRBD2. The sequencing here drew on PBMCs, taken around 68 weeks after intestinal transplant. The receptor comes from a human patient who received an intestinal transplant, so some T cells may come from the graft donor. In DNA form, the CDR3 reads TGTGCCAGCAGCGTTTCGGTTAGCGGGGGGGATACGCAGTATTTT. Its protein is CASSVSVSGGDTQYF.